This T cell receptor (beta chain) was captured by sequencing in a study of T-cell memory formation after mild COVID-19. Study in general: TCR clusters showed largely donor specificity.

TCRdb reprocessed the 5' RACE reads with MiXCR, giving one entry per CDR3 protein. The sample lists some 150,000 distinct CDR3 sequences, 13% to 15% occurring once. This clonotype appeared a few times. Trimming took off 3 bases at V and 5 bases at J, with 12 bases between the two ends. The CDR3 length is 13 residues. CDR1 is SGDLS and CDR2 is YYNGEE in the germline V gene. The clonotype comes from an adult woman who had mild COVID-19 (a few samples of this study predate the infection). Cell type and time point are not known. The sample was PBMCs or a T cell subset sorted from them (not recorded which). The chain has TRBV9 and TRBJ2-7, with a tentative D call TRBD2 (5 bases). DNA of the CDR3: TGTGCCAGCAGCGCCCCCGAGGGAGACGAGCAGTACTTC. It codes for CASSAPEGDEQYF. The entire variable domain, with the rest obtained from reference TRBV9 and TRBJ2-7, is as follows: DSGVTQTPKHLITATGQRVTLRCSPRSGDLSVYWYQQSLDQGLQFLIQYYNGEERAKGNILERFSAQQFPDLHSELNLSSLELGDSALYFCASSAPEGDEQYFGPGTRLTVT.